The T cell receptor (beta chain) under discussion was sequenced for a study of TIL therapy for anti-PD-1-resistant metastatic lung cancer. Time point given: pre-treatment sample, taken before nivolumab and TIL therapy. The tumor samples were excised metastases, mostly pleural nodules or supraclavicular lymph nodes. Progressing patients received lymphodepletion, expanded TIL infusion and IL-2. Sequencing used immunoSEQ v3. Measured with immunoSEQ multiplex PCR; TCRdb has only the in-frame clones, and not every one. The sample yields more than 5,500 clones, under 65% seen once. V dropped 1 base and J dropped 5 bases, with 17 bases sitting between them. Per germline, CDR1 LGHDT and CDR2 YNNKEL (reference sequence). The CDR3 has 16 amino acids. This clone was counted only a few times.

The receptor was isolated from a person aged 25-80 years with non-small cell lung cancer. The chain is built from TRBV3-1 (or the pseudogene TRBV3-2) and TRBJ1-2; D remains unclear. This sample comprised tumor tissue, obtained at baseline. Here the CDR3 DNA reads TGTGCCAGCAGCCAAGGTCGGGGTAGGGTGGGGTATGGCTACACCTTC. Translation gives CASSQGRGRVGYGYTF.